This TCR beta chain was profiled in a study of T-cell reconstitution after alpha-beta-depleted transplantation in children. CDR3 length: 19 residues. Trimming shortened V by 6 bases and J by 0 bases, and 27 bases separated the two germline ends. CDR1 DFQATT and CDR2 SNEGSKA come from the germline V gene (reference sequence). Unique molecular identifiers were incorporated during preparation of the TCRbeta library. One entry per CDR3 protein, called by TCRdb with MiXCR from the PCR reads. Of fewer than 550,000 distinct CDR3 sequences detected, roughly 11% appear once; the ten largest clones hold 12% to 15%. Overall study findings and caveats: Surviving recipient T cells and thymic progenitors accounted for the high day-60 TCRbeta diversity observed in some patients. T-cell counts and diversity at one year post-transplant came mainly from newly produced T cells. Approximately two months post-transplant, alpha-beta T cells reportedly originated from several hundred expanded graft clones.

On this clonotype: Its specificity is unknown.

The sequence was collected from a female patient aged 2-9 years who had a stem cell transplant for aplastic anemia, so the T cells may come from the graft donor. The chain has TRBV20-1 and TRBJ2-1; D is possibly TRBD2 (5 bases). This material consisted of PBMCs, mostly from graft donor cells, taken 180 days after TCRalphabeta/CD19-depleted stem cell transplant. The CDR3 nucleotides are TGCAGTGCCAGGAGTGAGGGCCACTTCATTTCAAGCTCCTACAATGAGCAGTTCTTC. Amino acid sequence: CSARSEGHFISSSYNEQFF.